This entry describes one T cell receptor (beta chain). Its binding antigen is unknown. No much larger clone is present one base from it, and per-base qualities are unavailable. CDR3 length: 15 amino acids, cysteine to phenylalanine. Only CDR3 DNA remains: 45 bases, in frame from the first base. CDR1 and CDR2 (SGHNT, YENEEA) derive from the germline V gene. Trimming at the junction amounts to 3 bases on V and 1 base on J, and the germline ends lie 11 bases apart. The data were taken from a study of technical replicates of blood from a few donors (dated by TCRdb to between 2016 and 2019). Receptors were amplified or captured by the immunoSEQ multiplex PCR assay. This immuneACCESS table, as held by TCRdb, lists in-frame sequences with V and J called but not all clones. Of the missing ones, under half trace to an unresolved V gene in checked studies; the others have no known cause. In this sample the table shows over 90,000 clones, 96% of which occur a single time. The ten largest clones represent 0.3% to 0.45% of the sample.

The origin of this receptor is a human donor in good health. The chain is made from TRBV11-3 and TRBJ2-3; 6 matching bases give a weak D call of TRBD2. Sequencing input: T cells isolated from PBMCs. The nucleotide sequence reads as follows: TGTGCCAGCAGCTTCATCGGGAGTGGCACAGATACGCAGTATTTT. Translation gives CASSFIGSGTDTQYF. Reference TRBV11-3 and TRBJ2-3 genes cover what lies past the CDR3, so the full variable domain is EAGVVQSPRYKIIEKKQPVAFWCNPISGHNTLYWYLQNLGQGPELLIRYENEEAVDDSQLPKDRFSAERLKGVDSTLKIQPAELGDSAVYLCASSFIGSGTDTQYFGPGTRLTVL.